Included here is one T cell receptor (beta chain) sequence, with context. The antigen is unknown. The CDR3 has 16 residues. The sample originates from a study of shared clonotypes between healthy human individuals. Broader study findings: Four donors shared approximately 5% of their naive CD4 clonotypes. Naive subsets, compared against memory subsets, generally had larger estimated richness values.

The protocol was immunoSEQ multiplex PCR, while the TCRdb copy is restricted to in-frame clones and leaves out a portion. This sample has about 380,000 clones, with approximately 96% found just once. CD8 memory merged CD45RO+ with CCR7-negative CD45RA+ TemRA cells. The chain couples TRBV21-1 to TRBJ1-2; TRBD1, the table's D call, was not compared with the DNA. TRBV21-1 is described as a pseudogene. The source is a man aged 25 to 40 in good health. The specimen sequenced was memory CD8+ T cells sorted from blood. Subset defined: CD45RO+ cells pooled with CCR7-negative TemRA cells. CDR3 protein: CASSRLKRQATYGYTF. DNA for the CDR3: TGTGCCAGCAGCAGACTAAAACGACAGGCGACCTATGGCTACACCTTC.